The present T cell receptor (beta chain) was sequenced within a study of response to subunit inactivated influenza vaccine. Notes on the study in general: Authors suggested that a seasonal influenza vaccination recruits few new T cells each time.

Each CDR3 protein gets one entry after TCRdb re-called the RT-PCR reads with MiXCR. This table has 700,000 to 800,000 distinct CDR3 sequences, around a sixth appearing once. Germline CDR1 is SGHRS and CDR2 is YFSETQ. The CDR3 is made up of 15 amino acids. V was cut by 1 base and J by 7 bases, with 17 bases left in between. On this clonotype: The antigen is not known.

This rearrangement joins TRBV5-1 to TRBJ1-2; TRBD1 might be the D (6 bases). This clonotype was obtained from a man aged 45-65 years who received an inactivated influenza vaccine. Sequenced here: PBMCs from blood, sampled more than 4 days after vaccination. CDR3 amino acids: CASSLSSGPDSGYTF. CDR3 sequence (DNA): TGCGCCAGCAGCTTGTCATCGGGCCCGGACAGTGGCTACACCTTC.